This TCR beta chain is drawn from a study of blood T cell repertoires in COVID-19. This clone was counted only a few times. This specimen includes other DNA sequences encoding the same CDR3. Produced via immunoSEQ multiplex PCR; TCRdb's table is partial and in-frame only. The sample shows roughly 140,000 clones, about 85% of them seen only once. This CDR3 is built from 15 residues. J was trimmed by 2 bases and V by 2 bases; bases with no gene match: 6. Germline values: CDR1 MDHEN, CDR2 SYDVKM. The sequenced sample consisted of peripheral blood. The receptor was derived from a woman aged 40 to 50 with active or convalescent COVID-19. The chain is built from TRBV28 and TRBJ2-7, with 7 nucleotides matching TRBD1. The CDR3 protein is CASSLAAGGTYEQYF. The CDR3, as DNA: TGTGCCAGCAGTTTAGCCGCAGGGGGTACCTACGAGCAGTACTTC.